This TCR beta chain was sequenced during a study of blood T cell repertoires in COVID-19. The overall study: Samples taken during acute and convalescent COVID-19 were collected in the United States, Italy and Spain.

TCRdb keeps only in-frame clones here, not all; method: immunoSEQ multiplex PCR. The sample lists roughly 52,000 clones, about 86% occurring once. The clonotype was recovered from a human donor in a cohort sampled during active COVID-19. Input material: peripheral blood.

The CDR3 region is CASSQPRASGENEQFF. The CDR3 DNA sequence: TGTGCCAGCAGCCAACCCCGAGCTAGCGGGGAGAATGAGCAGTTCTTC. The V call is TRBV3-1 (or the pseudogene TRBV3-2), the J call TRBJ2-1; 9 nucleotides line up with TRBD2. CDR1 is LGHDT and CDR2 is YNNKEL in the germline V gene (reference sequence). The CDR3 consists of 16 residues. The V gene end was trimmed by 2 bases and the J gene end by 7 bases; junction bases not matched to a gene: 9.